This entry describes one T cell receptor (beta chain). As handled by the study authors: Researchers report that nucleated cell counts were estimated from reference gene primer amplification. Sequencing used immunoSEQ multiplex PCR; TCRdb keeps in-frame clones, though not all of them. For V, J and clone size, that table is used; D and trimming come from the DNA. The sample lists 280,000 or so clones, around 88% occurring once. These data come from a study of blood T cell repertoires in COVID-19. Turning to the study itself: COVID-19 samples from acute and convalescent phases originated in the United States, Italy and Spain. PBMCs, B-cell-depleted T cells, or T cells were the source of the cDNA or gDNA that made up the material.

Germline assignment: CDR1 LGHDT and CDR2 YNNKEL (reference sequence). The CDR3 length is 15 residues. The ends were cut back, 3 bases at V and 4 bases at J, with 16 bases in the middle. The gene calls are TRBV3-1 (or the pseudogene TRBV3-2) and TRBJ2-7; D possibly corresponds to TRBD1 (5 bases). This TCR was recovered from a woman between 40 and 50 years old who had recovered from COVID-19. Sequencing used PBMCs or T cells enriched from blood (not recorded which). The CDR3 nucleotides are TGTGCCAGCAGCCATGTGGCGGACAAGATTTACGAGCAGTACTTC. Its translation is CASSHVADKIYEQYF.